This TCR beta chain was obtained from a study of OX40 agonist ivuxolimab in advanced cancers. Study-wide results and limits: The average count of expanded clones was higher among CD8+ T cells than among CD4+. With doses of 0.1 to 3.0 mg/kg, CD4+ and CD8+ blood T cells had undergone clonal expansion by week 6.

The germline CDR1 and CDR2 sequences are SGHTS and YDEGEE. The CDR3 covers 16 residues. V dropped 1 base and J dropped 3; count of bases not matched to a gene: 7. Profiling relied on immunoSEQ multiplex PCR, and the TCRdb table lists in-frame clones only, not all of them. The sample lists some 83,000 clones, 86% occurring once. About this clone itself: The antigen is unknown.

The specimen was CD4+ or CD8+ T cells sorted from blood, collected in a trial of the OX40 agonist ivuxolimab. The V and J genes are TRBV5-8 and TRBJ1-5, with 7 bases that match TRBD1. The sequence was obtained from an adult with an advanced solid tumor such as melanoma, head and neck, liver or kidney cancer. The CDR3 region is CASSLRTGGDNQPQHF. CDR3 coding DNA: TGTGCCAGCAGCTTGAGGACAGGTGGAGACAATCAGCCCCAGCATTTT. The entire variable domain, with the rest obtained from reference TRBV5-8 and TRBJ1-5, is as follows: EAGVTQSPTHLIKTRGQQATLRCSPISGHTSVYWYQQALGLGLQFLLWYDEGEERNRGNFPPRFSGRQFPNYSSELNVNALELEDSALYLCASSLRTGGDNQPQHFGDGTRLSIL.